Listed here are 32 T cell receptor beta chains from one sample, sequenced in a study of beta chain features in type 1 diabetes. TCRB transcripts that were expressed got sequenced, as all of the isolated RNA had been reverse transcribed. TCRdb's copy holds only in-frame clones and misses some; the assay was immunoSEQ multiplex PCR. The data show 400,000 to 450,000 clones, more than 11% seen once. Sequenced material: naive CD4+ T cells from blood. The receptor set was obtained from a man aged 25 to 40 in good health.

CDR3 DNA: TGCAGCGTGAGAGGACAGGAGAACACTGAAGCTTTCTTT. Translating it yields CSVRGQENTEAFF. The V call is TRBV29-1, the J call TRBJ1-1; 7 bases fit TRBD1. Trimming at V came to 6 bases and at J to 1 base, leaving 5 bases not matched to a gene. The CDR3 spans 13 residues. Germline assignment: CDR1 SQVTM and CDR2 ANQGSEA.

V usage is TRBV10-3 and J usage is TRBJ2-7, with a possible D match to TRBD1 (5 bases). The V and J ends lost 8 bases and 2 bases respectively, with 16 bases between them. The CDR3 covers 14 residues. Germline V gives CDR1 ENHRY, CDR2 SYGVKD. The CDR3 sequence: CAIGPRADAYEQYV. CDR3 nucleotide sequence: TGTGCCATCGGTCCCAGGGCGGATGCCTACGAGCAGTACGTC.

This clone has more than one count but fewer than ten. The CDR3 DNA reads TGTGCCAGCAGCAAAGAACACCCCTACGAGCAGTACGTC. It specifies CASSKEHPYEQYV. The chain couples TRBV21-1 to TRBJ2-7. TRBV21-1 is annotated as a pseudogene. This CDR3 has 13 residues.

Comment on this clone: The identical CDR3 is also encoded by other nucleotide sequences in the sample. J is TRBJ1-1 and V is TRBV5-1; the D gene is possibly TRBD1 (5 bases). Per germline, CDR1 SGHRS and CDR2 YFSETQ. CDR3 length: 13 amino acids. V lost 2 bases, J lost 2 bases, and 7 bases lay in between. The CDR3: CASSFQGNTEAFF. CDR3 DNA sequence: TGCGCCAGCAGCTTCCAGGGTAACACTGAAGCTTTCTTT.

This clone was seen only a few times. This chain joins TRBV6-4 and TRBJ2-3, with TRBD1 as a possible D gene (6 bases). This CDR3 contains 14 residues. From germline, CDR1 is MRHNA and CDR2 SNTAGT. Trimming took off 4 bases at V and 2 bases at J, with 10 bases between the two ends. CDR3 amino acids: CASSGTATTDTQYF. CDR3 coding DNA: TGTGCCAGCAGTGGGACAGCGACCACAGATACGCAGTATTTT.

In this sample, this clone turned up many times. V usage is TRBV7-9 and J usage is TRBJ2-5; D is unclear. V was clipped by 3 bases and J by 4 bases, with 9 bases between them. CDR3 length equals 13 residues. Germline-derived CDR1 and CDR2 are SEHNR and FQNEAQ (reference sequence). The CDR3 DNA follows: TGTGCCAGCAGCTTCGGCCTCGGAGAGACCCAGTACTTC. It yields the protein CASSFGLGETQYF.

Note on this clone: Other nucleotide sequences in the sample specify the same CDR3. This chain links TRBV7-2 with TRBJ1-2; D remains unclear. V dropped 3 bases and J dropped 2 bases, with 4 bases sitting between them. The CDR3 covers 12 residues. Per the germline V gene, CDR1 is SGHTA and CDR2 is FQGNSA. CDR3 in DNA: TGTGCCAGCAGCTTGGTCAACTATGGCTACACCTTC. It specifies CASSLVNYGYTF.

This clone was found a few times. J is TRBJ2-3 and V is TRBV11-1; 9 bases line up with TRBD2. J lost 1 base, V lost 2 bases, and 7 bases had no gene match. Looked up from germline, CDR1 is SGHAT and CDR2 is FQDESV (reference sequence). The CDR3 loop spans 17 amino acids. CDR3 DNA: TGTGCCAGCAGCTTATCTATCCTAGCGGGACGCACAGATACGCAGTATTTT. Amino acid sequence: CASSLSILAGRTDTQYF.

Notes on this clone: Other DNA sequences in the sample encode the same CDR3. V gene TRBV7-2 combines with J gene TRBJ2-3; unclear D gene. Germline V gives CDR1 SGHTA, CDR2 FQGNSA. With 1 base removed from V and 2 bases from J, the gap between germline ends came to 7 bases. The CDR3 spans 14 residues. The CDR3 region has the DNA TGTGCCAGCAGCTTAGACAGATACACAGATACGCAGTATTTT. It is translated as CASSLDRYTDTQYF. The entire variable domain, with the rest obtained from reference TRBV7-2 and TRBJ2-3, is as follows: GAGVSQSPSNKVTEKGKDVELRCDPISGHTALYWYRQSLGQGLEFLIYFQGNSAPDKSGLPSDRFSAERTGGSVSTLTIQRTQQEDSAVYLCASSLDRYTDTQYFGPGTRLTVL.

This clone was found a few times. The chain employs TRBV7-2 and TRBJ2-2; D perhaps matches TRBD1 (6 bases). V was pared by 6 bases and J by 4 bases, with 15 bases between. The CDR3 extends over 15 amino acids. Germline CDR1 reads SGHTA; CDR2 reads FQGNSA. CDR3 sequence: CASRRAGAGTGELFF. In DNA form, the CDR3 reads TGTGCCAGCAGACGTGCAGGGGCGGGCACCGGGGAGCTGTTTTTT.

This clone was seen a handful of times. The CDR3 DNA reads as TGTGCCAGCTCACCGGTCCCCGGGGAGACCCAGTACTTC. It specifies CASSPVPGETQYF. The chain links TRBV18 to TRBJ2-5; D remains unclear. The CDR3 length is 13 residues. CDR1 and CDR2 (germline): KGHSH, LQKENI. Trimming shortened V by 3 bases and J by 5 bases, and 10 bases separated the two germline ends.

This clone was observed a few times. The chain recombines TRBV4-3 with TRBJ2-5; TRBD2 is a possible D gene (5 bases). Germline CDR1 is LGHNA and CDR2 is YSLEER. The CDR3 loop spans 15 amino acids. Deletions cut 0 bases from V and 7 bases from J, with 15 bases between. The CDR3 nucleotides read TGCGCCAGCAGCCAAGATCGAGGGCAGTCGACGACCCAGTACTTC. Its translation is CASSQDRGQSTTQYF.

The chain is built from TRBV30 and TRBJ2-1, with D possibly called TRBD1 or TRBD2 (6 bases each). From germline, CDR1 is GTSNPN and CDR2 SVGIG (reference sequence). Trimming took 6 bases from V and 6 from J, leaving 15 bases between them. CDR3 length: 13 residues. The CDR3 loop is CACPKEGGNEQFF. The CDR3 DNA reads TGTGCCTGCCCAAAGGAGGGGGGCAATGAGCAGTTCTTC. Together with reference TRBV30 and TRBJ2-1, the CDR3 gives the full variable domain: SQTIHQWPATLVQPVGSPLSLECTVEGTSNPNLYWYRQAAGRGLQLLFYSVGIGQISSEVPQNLSASRPQDRQFILSSKKLLLSDSGFYLCACPKEGGNEQFFGPGTRLTVL.

This clone was seen a handful of times. The chain employs TRBV5-4 and TRBJ2-1, with TRBD1 as a possible D gene (6 bases). The CDR3 length is 18 residues. Germline assignment: CDR1 SGHNT and CDR2 YYREEE (reference sequence). Trimming cost V 1 base and J 3 bases, with 20 bases left between them. CDR3: CASSLIRGKKWVYNEQFF. The CDR3 DNA is TGTGCCAGCAGCTTGATCAGGGGAAAAAAATGGGTCTACAATGAGCAGTTCTTC.

The chain carries TRBV19 and TRBJ2-3, with 7 bases that match TRBD2. Unmatched junction bases numbered 5, after V lost 2 bases and J lost 0 bases. This CDR3 has 16 residues. The germline CDR1 and CDR2 sequences are LNHDA and SQIVND (reference sequence). CDR3 nucleotides: TGTGCCAGTAGTATACTAGCGGCCTCTAGCACAGATACGCAGTATTTT. This gives the protein CASSILAASSTDTQYF.

This clone was counted a few times. The chain links TRBV14 to TRBJ1-1; 7 nucleotides match TRBD1. Germline assignment: CDR1 SGHDN and CDR2 FVKESK. Losses at the gene ends were 4 bases for V and 2 bases for J; bases not matched to a gene: 7. The CDR3 has 15 amino acids. This CDR3 reads CASSLVGTDNTEAFF. The CDR3 DNA is TGTGCCAGCAGCCTGGTCGGGACAGACAACACTGAAGCTTTCTTT.

The chain uses TRBV5-4 and TRBJ2-5; 12 bases line up with TRBD2. Per germline, CDR1 SGHNT and CDR2 YYREEE (reference sequence). Germline trimming cut 3 bases from V and 5 bases from J; bases unmatched to any gene: 5. The CDR3 is 15 amino acids. CDR3 bases: TGTGCCAGCAGCTGGACTAGCGGGATTTCGGAGACCCAGTACTTC. Its protein product is CASSWTSGISETQYF.

As for this clone: In the same sample, other DNA sequences code for this CDR3. The chain uses TRBV5-1 and TRBJ2-1, with a tentative D call TRBD1 (5 bases). V lost 0 bases, J lost 8 bases, and 6 bases lay in between. CDR1 is SGHRS, CDR2 YFSETQ, per germline. This CDR3 contains 12 residues. The CDR3 DNA reads as TGCGCCAGCAGCTTGGGGGGCGATGAGCAGTTCTTC. It yields the protein CASSLGGDEQFF.

The rearrangement joins TRBV5-1 to TRBJ2-5; D perhaps matches TRBD1 (6 bases). Germline V gives CDR1 SGHRS, CDR2 YFSETQ. CDR3 length: 14 residues. Trimming shortened V by 4 bases and J by 6 bases, and 16 bases separated the two germline ends. CDR3 loop: CASSQDSIEQTQYF. The CDR3 region has the DNA TGCGCCAGCAGCCAGGACAGTATTGAACAGACCCAGTACTTC.

V usage is TRBV14 and J usage is TRBJ2-5; D ambiguous. The V gene's germline CDR1 is SGHDN and CDR2 FVKESK. V lost 5 bases and J 5 bases, leaving 15 bases between the germline ends. The CDR3 contains 14 residues. The CDR3 bases are TGTGCCAGCAGCATGCTTTCCCTCGGGGAGACCCAGTACTTC. It specifies CASSMLSLGETQYF.

This clone has just a few counts. V gene TRBV5-1 combines with J gene TRBJ2-5; D might be TRBD1 or TRBD2, each matching 5 bases. The V gene lost 3 bases and the J gene lost 2 bases, with 8 bases spanning the gap. The CDR3 runs 13 residues. Germline CDR1 and CDR2: SGHRS and YFSETQ. The CDR3 DNA reads TGCGCCAGCAGCTGGGACGGTCAAGAGACCCAGTACTTC. It is translated as CASSWDGQETQYF.

This clone has a handful of counts. The chain links TRBV4-3 to TRBJ1-2; no definite D call. The germline V gene has CDR1 LGHNA and CDR2 YSLEER. CDR3 length: 15 amino acids. V was cut by 0 bases and J by 4 bases, with 12 bases left in between. CDR3 loop: CASSQDWAPVYGYTF. The CDR3 DNA reads TGCGCCAGCAGCCAAGATTGGGCACCGGTCTATGGCTACACCTTC.

The sample holds one count of this clone. The chain combines TRBV7-9 with TRBJ1-6; D perhaps matches TRBD1 (6 bases). The CDR3 totals 15 residues. The V end was cut by 1 base, the J end by 11 bases, with 15 bases between. The V gene's germline CDR1 is SEHNR and CDR2 FQNEAQ (reference sequence). In DNA form, the CDR3 reads TGTGCCAGCAGCTTAGTAGGGGGGCGGAAAACACCCCTCCACTTT. Translating gives CASSLVGGRKTPLHF.

This clone was observed a few times. The gene calls are TRBV9 and TRBJ2-3; no reliable D call. Deletions cut 3 bases from V and 0 bases from J, with 8 bases between. CDR3 length: 14 amino acids. The germline CDR1 and CDR2 sequences are SGDLS and YYNGEE. CDR3 loop: CASSARPSTDTQYF. For the CDR3, the DNA is TGTGCCAGCAGCGCCAGACCTAGCACAGATACGCAGTATTTT.

The J gene is TRBJ2-1, the V gene TRBV25-1; a weak D match, TRBD1 (6 bases). The CDR3 is made up of 12 amino acids. Germline V gene data show CDR1 as MGHDK and CDR2 as SYGVNS. Trimming stripped 7 bases from V and 6 bases from J, with 10 bases between. Here the CDR3 reads CASTDRPNEQFF. CDR3 coding DNA: TGTGCCAGCACTGACAGGCCCAATGAGCAGTTCTTC.

The genes are TRBV30 and TRBJ1-2, with 9 bases identical to TRBD1. There are 13 residues in the CDR3. CDR1 GTSNPN and CDR2 SVGIG come from the germline V gene (reference sequence). V lost 3 bases and J lost 4; bases outside the gene matches: 3. The CDR3, as DNA: TGTGCCTGGAGGGCGGACAGGGGCTATGGCTACACCTTC. Amino acids: CAWRADRGYGYTF.

The genes are TRBV7-2 and TRBJ2-1, with TRBD2 identical over 9 bases. CDR3 length: 14 residues. Germline CDR1 is SGHTA and CDR2 is FQGNSA. Germline trimming cut 5 bases from V and 6 bases from J; bases unmatched to any gene: 5. The CDR3 DNA follows: TGTGCCAGCAGCAGGGGACTAGCCCTCAATGAGCAGTTCTTC. It encodes CASSRGLALNEQFF.

The V gene is TRBV9, the J gene TRBJ1-5; no definite D call. The length of the CDR3 is 16 residues. The V end lost 3 bases, the J end lost 2 bases, and 15 bases lay between the germline ends. Germline loops: CDR1 SGDLS, CDR2 YYNGEE. The CDR3 bases are TGTGCCAGCAGCGCCACAGATGGGCAGGGCAATCAGCCCCAGCATTTT. Translated: CASSATDGQGNQPQHF.

The rearrangement joins TRBV4-2 to TRBJ2-1; 12 bases are shared with TRBD2. The V gene end was trimmed by 2 bases and the J gene end by 9 bases; junction bases not matched to a gene: 8. The CDR3 is 16 amino acids. Germline CDR1 and CDR2: LGHNA and YNFKEQ. The CDR3 protein is CASSQLAGGPWSEQFF. The CDR3 DNA follows: TGTGCCAGCAGCCAACTAGCGGGAGGGCCCTGGAGTGAGCAGTTCTTC.

A few counts support this clone. The chain has TRBV5-1 and TRBJ2-7; D not certain. Trimming left V 2 bases short and J 2 bases short, with 8 bases between. Germline V gene data show CDR1 as SGHRS and CDR2 as YFSETQ. The CDR3 contains 13 residues. CDR3 bases: TGCGCCAGCAGCTTCGCAGGTACCTACGAGCAGTACTTC. This gives the protein CASSFAGTYEQYF.

V gene TRBV7-6 combines with J gene TRBJ2-5; D gene unclear. The germline V gene encodes CDR1 SGHVS and CDR2 FNYEAQ. Trimming pared 0 bases from V and 3 bases from J, leaving 11 bases between. This CDR3 is built from 15 residues. The CDR3: CASSLAFEAKETQYF. CDR3 in DNA: TGTGCCAGCAGCTTAGCTTTTGAAGCCAAAGAGACCCAGTACTTC.

This clone was recorded a few times. The chain is built from TRBV6-1 and TRBJ2-7; a possible D gene is TRBD1 (6 bases). V lost 1 base and J 7 bases, leaving 11 bases between the germline ends. This CDR3 comprises 13 residues. Germline loops: CDR1 MNHNS, CDR2 SASEGT. The CDR3 is CASSEVEGGEQYV. The CDR3 DNA is TGTGCCAGCAGTGAAGTTGAAGGGGGAGAGCAGTACGTC.